This TCR beta chain originates from a study of technical replicates of blood from a handful of donors. Here immunoSEQ multiplex PCR was the method, and the copy in TCRdb shows in-frame clones only, minus some. The sample lists about 75,000 clones, approximately 96% occurring once. The length of the CDR3 is 15 residues. Germline-derived CDR1 and CDR2 are SEHNR and FQNEAQ (reference sequence). Trimming took off 1 base at V and 0 bases at J, with 9 bases between the two ends. Input material: T cells isolated from PBMCs. This sequence was found in a human donor in good health. This sequence joins TRBV7-9 and TRBJ1-1, with no clear D. The CDR3 DNA is TGTGCCAGCAGCTTAGGGGCTACCATGAACACTGAAGCTTTCTTT. Encoded protein: CASSLGATMNTEAFF.